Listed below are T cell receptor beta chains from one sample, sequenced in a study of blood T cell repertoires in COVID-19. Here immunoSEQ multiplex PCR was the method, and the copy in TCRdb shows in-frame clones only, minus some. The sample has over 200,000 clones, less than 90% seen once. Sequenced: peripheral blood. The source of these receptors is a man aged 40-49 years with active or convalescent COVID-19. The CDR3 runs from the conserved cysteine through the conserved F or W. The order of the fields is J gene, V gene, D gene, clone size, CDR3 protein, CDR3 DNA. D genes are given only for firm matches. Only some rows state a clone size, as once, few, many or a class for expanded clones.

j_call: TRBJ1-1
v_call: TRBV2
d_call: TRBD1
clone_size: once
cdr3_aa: CASKDRGLNEAFF
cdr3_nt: TGTGCCAGCAAGGACAGGGGGCTTAATGAAGCTTTCTTT

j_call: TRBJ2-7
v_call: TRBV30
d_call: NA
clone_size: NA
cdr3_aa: CAWSVSRSGEQYF
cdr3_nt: TGTGCCTGGAGTGTATCCAGGTCGGGGGAGCAGTACTTC

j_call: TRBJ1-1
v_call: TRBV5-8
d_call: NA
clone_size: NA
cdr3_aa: CASSVQGRTEAFF
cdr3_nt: TGTGCCAGCAGCGTTCAGGGTAGGACTGAAGCTTTCTTT

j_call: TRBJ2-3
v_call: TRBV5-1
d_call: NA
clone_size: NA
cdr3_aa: CASSFVTPRSADTQYF
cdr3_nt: TGCGCCAGCAGCTTTGTGACCCCGAGGAGCGCAGATACGCAGTATTTT

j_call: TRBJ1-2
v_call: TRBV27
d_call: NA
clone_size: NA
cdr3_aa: CASSLSKTGYGYTF
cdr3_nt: TGTGCCAGCAGTTTATCGAAAACGGGCTATGGCTACACCTTC

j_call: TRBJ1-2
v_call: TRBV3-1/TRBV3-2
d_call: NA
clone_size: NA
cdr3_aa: CASSQDRGINYGYTF
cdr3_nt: TGTGCCAGCAGCCAAGACAGGGGTATTAACTATGGCTACACCTTC

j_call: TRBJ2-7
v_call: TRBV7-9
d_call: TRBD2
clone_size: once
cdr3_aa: CASSSTGTSGRAFHEQYF
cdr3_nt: TGTGCCAGCAGCTCAACCGGGACTAGCGGGAGGGCCTTCCACGAGCAGTACTTC

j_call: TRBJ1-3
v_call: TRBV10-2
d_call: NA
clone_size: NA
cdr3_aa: CASNKDSTEFSGNTIYF
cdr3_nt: TGCGCCAGCAACAAAGACTCGACAGAGTTCTCTGGAAACACCATATATTTT

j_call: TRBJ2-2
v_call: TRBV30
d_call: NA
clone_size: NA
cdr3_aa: CAWSAGVNTGELFF
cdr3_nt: TGTGCCTGGAGTGCCGGGGTCAACACCGGGGAGCTGTTTTTT

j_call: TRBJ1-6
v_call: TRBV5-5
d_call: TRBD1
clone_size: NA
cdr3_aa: CASSFTTARQGNSPLHF
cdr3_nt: TGTGCCAGCAGCTTCACCACCGCAAGACAGGGGAATTCACCCCTCCACTTT

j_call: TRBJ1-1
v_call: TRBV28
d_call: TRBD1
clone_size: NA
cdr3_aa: CASRGTRTGSGTEAFF
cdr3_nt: TGTGCCAGCAGGGGAACCCGGACAGGGTCGGGGACTGAAGCTTTCTTT

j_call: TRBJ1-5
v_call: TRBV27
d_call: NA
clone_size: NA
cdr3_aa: CASSYGQSNQPQHF
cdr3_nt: TGTGCCAGCAGTTATGGACAGTCCAATCAGCCCCAGCATTTT

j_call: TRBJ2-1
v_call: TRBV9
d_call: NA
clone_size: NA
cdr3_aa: CASSVEGGMGNEQFF
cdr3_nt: TGTGCCAGCAGCGTAGAAGGAGGGATGGGGAATGAGCAGTTCTTC

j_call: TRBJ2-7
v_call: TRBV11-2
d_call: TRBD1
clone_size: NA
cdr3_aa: CASSLLTGGAHEQYF
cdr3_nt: TGTGCCAGCAGTCTCTTGACAGGGGGGGCCCACGAGCAGTACTTC